This T cell receptor beta chain was sequenced for a study of CD8 T cells in ankylosing spondylitis. Findings of the study overall: What appeared characteristic of ankylosing spondylitis blood was a TCR beta motif of about eight highly homologous variants.

Many counts were recorded for this clonotype. Antigen: not known. Per the germline V gene, CDR1 is SGHVS and CDR2 is FNYEAQ. The CDR3 is made up of 16 amino acids. Deletions cut 3 bases from V and 5 bases from J, with 19 bases between. MiXCR was run by TCRdb on the 5' RACE reads, yielding one entry per CDR3 protein. This table holds a few hundred thousand distinct CDR3 sequences, 6% to 8% found once. The V call is TRBV7-6, the J call TRBJ2-5, with D perhaps matching TRBD1 (5 bases). The sequence was obtained from a male donor with ankylosing spondylitis. Material for sequencing was blood, either unsorted or a sorted T cell fraction (not recorded which). Written as DNA, the CDR3 is TGTGCCAGCAGCTTCTATTCAGGGCCATCAAGGGAGACCCAGTACTTC. This translates into CASSFYSGPSRETQYF. The full variable domain, its missing parts supplied by reference TRBV7-6 and TRBJ2-5, is GAGVSQSPRYKVTKRGQDVALRCDPISGHVSLYWYRQALGQGPEFLTYFNYEAQQDKSGLPNDRFSAERPEGSISTLTIQRTEQRDSAMYRCASSFYSGPSRETQYFGPGTRLLVL.